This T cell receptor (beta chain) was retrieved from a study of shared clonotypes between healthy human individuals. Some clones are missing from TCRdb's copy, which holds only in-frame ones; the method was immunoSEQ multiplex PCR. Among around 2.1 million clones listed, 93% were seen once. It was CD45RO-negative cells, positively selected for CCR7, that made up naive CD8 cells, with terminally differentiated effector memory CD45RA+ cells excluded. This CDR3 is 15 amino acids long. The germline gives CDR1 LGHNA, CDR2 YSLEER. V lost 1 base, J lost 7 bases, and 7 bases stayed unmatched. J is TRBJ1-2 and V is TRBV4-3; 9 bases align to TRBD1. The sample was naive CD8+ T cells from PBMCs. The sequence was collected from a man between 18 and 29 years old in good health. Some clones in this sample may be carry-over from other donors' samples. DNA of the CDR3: TGCGCCAGCAGCCAAGCTACAGGGGGCTTAGGTGGCTACACCTTC. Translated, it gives CASSQATGGLGGYTF.